This TCR beta chain comes out of a study of blood T cells in healthy people across ages. Study-level background: Per every two T cells, about one barcoded beta molecule was captured by template switching.

This clonotype is a singleton in its sample. Its antigen is not identified. Study conclusions and caveats: Strong correlation was found linking TCR beta diversity to naive T cell percentage.

Alongside a J-beta primer mix, a sample-barcoded 5' primer served in a second PCR lasting about 7 to 11 cycles. TCRdb called the 5' RACE reads again in MiXCR, with one record for every CDR3 protein. The sample lists 1.4 million to 1.5 million distinct CDR3 sequences; around 42% were seen once. Germline V gene lookup returns CDR1 KGHDR and CDR2 SFDVKD. This CDR3 is built from 14 residues. V was clipped by 9 bases and J by 6 bases; unmatched bases: 11. This receptor was obtained from a woman aged 18-29 years in good health. Sequenced: blood. The chain links TRBV24-1 to TRBJ2-3; 7 positions match TRBD1. CDR3 nucleotide sequence: TGTGCCACCTCGCGACAGGGCTTTGGCGATACGCAGTATTTT. Translation gives CATSRQGFGDTQYF.